This T cell receptor (beta chain) appears in the sequencing data of a study of high-grade serous ovarian cancer treatment subgroups. Per the germline V gene, CDR1 is MNHEY and CDR2 is SMNVEV (reference sequence). The CDR3 runs to 15 residues. V was shortened by 0 bases and J by 6 bases, with 14 bases between the two germline ends. Measured with immunoSEQ multiplex PCR; TCRdb has only the in-frame clones, and not every one. The table includes about 39,000 clones, about 79% detected once. This clone has more than one count but fewer than ten. The tumor samples were collected prior to definitive surgery or chemotherapy.

Sequencing was carried out using tumor tissue. This clonotype originated in a human donor with high-grade serous ovarian cancer. The chain combines TRBV27 with TRBJ1-2, with a tentative D call TRBD1 (6 bases). CDR3 amino acids: CASSLSRGQVHGYTF. CDR3 nucleotides: TGTGCCAGCAGTTTATCACGGGGGCAGGTTCATGGCTACACCTTC.